At least ten counts were recorded for the clone carrying this T cell receptor beta chain. Time point given: newly diagnosed GD, antithyroid drugs for less than 3 months. The authors made the TCR library using RNA they extracted from PBMCs. Germline CDR1 is SGHRS and CDR2 is YFSETQ. CDR3 length: 15 residues. V lost 4 bases, J lost 0 bases, and 6 bases stayed unmatched. These data originate in a study of regulatory T cells in long-lasting Graves disease. With iRepertoire HTBI primers and Arm-PCR of CDR3 regions, TCR beta libraries were built. TCRdb recomputed calls from the multiplex PCR reads with MiXCR, one row per CDR3 protein. Of 350,000 to 550,000 distinct CDR3 sequences in the sample, 14% to 15% are singletons; the top ten hold approximately 16%. The same data also contributed to another study, on T cells in Graves' hyperthyroidism and ophthalmopathy.

This material consisted of peripheral blood mononuclear cells (PBMCs), taken at new diagnosis, from a patient treated with antithyroid drugs. The rearrangement uses TRBV5-1 and TRBJ2-7; 8 positions agree with TRBD1. This TCR was sampled from a woman aged 30 to 39 with Graves disease. CDR3: CASSRTDRASYEQYF. The CDR3 DNA follows: TGCGCCAGCAGCCGAACGGACAGGGCCTCCTACGAGCAGTACTTC.